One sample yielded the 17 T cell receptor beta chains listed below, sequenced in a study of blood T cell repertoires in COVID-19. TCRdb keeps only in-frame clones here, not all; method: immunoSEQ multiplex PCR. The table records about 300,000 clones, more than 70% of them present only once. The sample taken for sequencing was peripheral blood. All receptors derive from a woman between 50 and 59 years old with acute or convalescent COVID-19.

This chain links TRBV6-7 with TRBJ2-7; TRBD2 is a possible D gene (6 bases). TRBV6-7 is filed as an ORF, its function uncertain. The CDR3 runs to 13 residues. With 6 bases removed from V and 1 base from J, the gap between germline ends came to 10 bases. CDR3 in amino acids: CASRRGLSYEQYF. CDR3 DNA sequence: TGTGCCAGCAGAAGGGGACTGTCCTACGAGCAGTACTTC.

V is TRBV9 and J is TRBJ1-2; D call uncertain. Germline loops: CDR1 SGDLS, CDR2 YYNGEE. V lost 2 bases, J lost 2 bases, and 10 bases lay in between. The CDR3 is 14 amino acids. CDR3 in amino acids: CASSVRGGNYGYTF. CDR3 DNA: TGTGCCAGCAGCGTCCGCGGTGGAAACTATGGCTACACCTTC.

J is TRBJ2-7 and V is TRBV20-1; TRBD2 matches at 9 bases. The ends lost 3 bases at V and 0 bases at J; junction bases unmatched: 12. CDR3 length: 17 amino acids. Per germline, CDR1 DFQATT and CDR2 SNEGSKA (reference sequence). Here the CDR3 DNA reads TGCAGTGCTAGTGGGAGGCCGAGCGGGAGGAGCTCCTACGAGCAGTACTTC. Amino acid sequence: CSASGRPSGRSSYEQYF.

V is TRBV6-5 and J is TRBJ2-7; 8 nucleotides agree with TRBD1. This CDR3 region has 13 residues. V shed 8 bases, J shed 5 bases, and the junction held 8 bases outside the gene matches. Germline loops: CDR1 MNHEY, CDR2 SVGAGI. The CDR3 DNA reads TGTGCCAGCTCTGCCAGGGGGCTTAACGAGCAGTACGTC. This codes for CASSARGLNEQYV.

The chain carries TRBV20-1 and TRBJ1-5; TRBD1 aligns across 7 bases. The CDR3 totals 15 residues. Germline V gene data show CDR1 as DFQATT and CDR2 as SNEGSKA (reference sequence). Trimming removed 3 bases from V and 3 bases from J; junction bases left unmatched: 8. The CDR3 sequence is CSASYPGQYNQPQHF. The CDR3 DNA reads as TGCAGTGCTAGTTATCCGGGACAGTACAATCAGCCCCAGCATTTT.

CDR3 coding DNA: TGTGCCTGGAGCTCCGGTCGTTGGACAGCCAACGCGAACACCGGGGAGCTGTTTTTT. This encodes CAWSSGRWTANANTGELFF. The V call is TRBV30, the J call TRBJ2-2; D is possibly TRBD1 (6 bases). V lost 3 bases and J 0 bases, leaving 23 bases between the germline ends. In germline, CDR1 is GTSNPN, CDR2 SVGIG (reference sequence). This CDR3 comprises 19 residues. The whole variable domain, remainder taken from reference TRBV30 and TRBJ2-2, is SQTIHQWPATLVQPVGSPLSLECTVEGTSNPNLYWYRQAAGRGLQLLFYSVGIGQISSEVPQNLSASRPQDRQFILSSKKLLLSDSGFYLCAWSSGRWTANANTGELFFGEGSRLTVL.

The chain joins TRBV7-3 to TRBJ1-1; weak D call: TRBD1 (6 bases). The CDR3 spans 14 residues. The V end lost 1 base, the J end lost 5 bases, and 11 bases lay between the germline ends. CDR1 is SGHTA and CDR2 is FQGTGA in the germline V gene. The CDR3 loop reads CASSLIGQGTEAFF. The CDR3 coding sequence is TGTGCCAGCAGCTTAATCGGGCAGGGGACTGAAGCTTTCTTT.

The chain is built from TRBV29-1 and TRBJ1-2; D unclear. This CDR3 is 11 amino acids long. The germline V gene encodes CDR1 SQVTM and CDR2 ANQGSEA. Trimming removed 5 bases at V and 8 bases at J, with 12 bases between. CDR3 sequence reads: CSVIEGYGYTF. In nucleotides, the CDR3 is TGCAGCGTTATCGAGGGATACGGCTACACCTTC.

For the CDR3, the DNA is TGTGCCAGCAGCCGGGGGGGGGCATCAGAGACCCAGTACTTC. Encoded protein: CASSRGGASETQYF. The gene calls are TRBV7-2 and TRBJ2-5; TRBD2 matches 8 bases. This CDR3 is built from 14 residues. The germline gives CDR1 SGHTA, CDR2 FQGNSA. The ends lost 5 bases at V and 4 bases at J; junction bases unmatched: 6.

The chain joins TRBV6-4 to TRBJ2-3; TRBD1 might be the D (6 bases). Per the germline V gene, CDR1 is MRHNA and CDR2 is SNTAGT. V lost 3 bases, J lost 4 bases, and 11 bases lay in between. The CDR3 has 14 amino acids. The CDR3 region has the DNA TGTGCCAGCAGTGAAACAGGGTCCGCAGATACGCAGTATTTT. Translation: CASSETGSADTQYF.

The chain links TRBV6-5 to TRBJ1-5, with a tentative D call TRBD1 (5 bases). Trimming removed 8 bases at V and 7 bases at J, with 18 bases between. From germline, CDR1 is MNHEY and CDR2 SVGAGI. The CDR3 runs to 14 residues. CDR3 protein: CASPQIRGQQPQHF. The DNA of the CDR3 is TGTGCCAGCCCACAAATAAGGGGCCAGCAGCCCCAGCATTTT.

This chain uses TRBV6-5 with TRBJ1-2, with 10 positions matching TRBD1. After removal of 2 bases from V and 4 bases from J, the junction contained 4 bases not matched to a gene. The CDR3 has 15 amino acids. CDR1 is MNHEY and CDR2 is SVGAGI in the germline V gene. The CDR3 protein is CASSYGGQGSYGYTF. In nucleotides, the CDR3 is TGTGCCAGCAGTTACGGGGGACAGGGGAGCTATGGCTACACCTTC.

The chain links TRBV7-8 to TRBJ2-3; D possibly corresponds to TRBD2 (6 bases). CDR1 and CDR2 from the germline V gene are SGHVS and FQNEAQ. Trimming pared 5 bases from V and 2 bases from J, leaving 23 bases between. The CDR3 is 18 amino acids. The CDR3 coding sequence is TGTGCCAGCAGCACCCGAATCGGGGGTCTAGACTTCACAGATACGCAGTATTTT. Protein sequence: CASSTRIGGLDFTDTQYF.

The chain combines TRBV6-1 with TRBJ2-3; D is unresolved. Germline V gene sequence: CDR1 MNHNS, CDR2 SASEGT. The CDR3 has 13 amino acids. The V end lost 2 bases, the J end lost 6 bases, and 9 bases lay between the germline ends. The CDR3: CASSESGQDTQYF. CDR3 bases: TGTGCCAGCAGTGAATCTGGGCAGGATACGCAGTATTTT.

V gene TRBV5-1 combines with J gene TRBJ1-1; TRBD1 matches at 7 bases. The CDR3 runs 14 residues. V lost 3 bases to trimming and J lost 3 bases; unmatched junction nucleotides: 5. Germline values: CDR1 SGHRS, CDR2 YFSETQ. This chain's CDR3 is CASSYQGGDTEAFF. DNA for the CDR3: TGCGCCAGCAGCTATCAGGGGGGAGACACTGAAGCTTTCTTT.

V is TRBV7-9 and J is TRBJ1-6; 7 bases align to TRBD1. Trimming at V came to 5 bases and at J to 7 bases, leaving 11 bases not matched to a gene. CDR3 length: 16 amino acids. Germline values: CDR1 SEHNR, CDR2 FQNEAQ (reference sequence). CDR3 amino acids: CASSPRGNRGNSPLHF. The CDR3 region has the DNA TGTGCCAGCAGCCCGAGAGGGAACAGGGGCAATTCACCCCTCCACTTT. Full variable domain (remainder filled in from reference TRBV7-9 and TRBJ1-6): DTGVSQNPRHKITKRGQNVTFRCDPISEHNRLYWYRQTLGQGPEFLTYFQNEAQLEKSRLLSDRFSAERPKGSFSTLEIQRTEQGDSAMYLCASSPRGNRGNSPLHFGNGTRLTVT.

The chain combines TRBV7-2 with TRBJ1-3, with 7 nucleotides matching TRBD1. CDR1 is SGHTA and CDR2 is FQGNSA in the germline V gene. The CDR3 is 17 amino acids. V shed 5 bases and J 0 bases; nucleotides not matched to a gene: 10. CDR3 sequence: CASSKRLTGSSGNTIYF. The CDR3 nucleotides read TGTGCCAGCAGCAAGCGCTTGACAGGGTCCTCTGGAAACACCATATATTTT.